This passage covers 2 T cell receptor beta chains from one sample sequenced in a study of blood T cell repertoires in COVID-19. TCRdb keeps only in-frame clones here, not all; method: immunoSEQ multiplex PCR. The sample contains about 7,000 clones, about 83% of which appear only once. Sequenced: peripheral blood. The receptors stem from a woman in her sixties or seventies with active COVID-19.

The rearrangement links TRBV28 to TRBJ2-7; 9 bases match TRBD1. The CDR3 is made up of 14 amino acids. Trimming removed 7 bases from V and 4 bases from J; junction bases left unmatched: 8. Germline lookup yields CDR1 MDHEN and CDR2 SYDVKM. The CDR3 loop is CASTIRDRVYEQYF. The CDR3 DNA follows: TGTGCCAGCACCATCCGGGACAGGGTGTACGAGCAGTACTTC. The entire variable domain, with the rest obtained from reference TRBV28 and TRBJ2-7, is as follows: DVKVTQSSRYLVKRTGEKVFLECVQDMDHENMFWYRQDPGLGLRLIYFSYDVKMKEKGDIPEGYSVSREKKERFSLILESASTNQTSMYLCASTIRDRVYEQYFGPGTRLTVT.

Here the CDR3 DNA reads TGTGCCAGCAGTTTCTTGGACAGGTCCACGGTGAATGGGCCCCAGCATTTT. As protein: CASSFLDRSTVNGPQHF. The chain combines TRBV27 with TRBJ1-5; the match to TRBD1 covers 7 bases. V shed 3 bases, J shed 9 bases, and the junction held 17 bases outside the gene matches. Germline assignment: CDR1 MNHEY and CDR2 SMNVEV (reference sequence). The CDR3 sequence is 17 residues long.